The 17 T cell receptor beta chains reported below all come from one sample, sequenced in a study of cytomegalovirus exposure and HLA in healthy donors. The PCR had 60 Vbeta and 13 Jbeta primers. Sequencing used immunoSEQ multiplex PCR; TCRdb keeps in-frame clones, though not all of them. The data contain some 190,000 clones, around 76% of them singletons. Sequenced: PBMCs. These TCRs come from a woman under 40 in good health and CMV-seropositive.

V gene TRBV4-1 combines with J gene TRBJ2-5; no clear D gene. Germline loops: CDR1 MGHRA, CDR2 YSYEKL. Trimming stripped 2 bases from V and 7 bases from J, with 20 bases between. The CDR3 contains 16 residues. CDR3 nucleotide sequence: TGCGCCAGCAGCCAAATTTCGGTAGTTGGTTTTGGGACCCAGTACTTC. This encodes CASSQISVVGFGTQYF.

J is TRBJ2-1 and V is TRBV5-1; no clear D. The CDR3 runs 11 residues. The V and J ends lost 2 bases and 6 bases respectively, with 3 bases between them. Germline CDR1 and CDR2: SGHRS and YFSETQ. The CDR3 region is CASSLANEQFF. CDR3 DNA: TGCGCCAGCAGCTTAGCCAATGAGCAGTTCTTC.

This chain joins TRBV5-6 and TRBJ2-7, with 7 bases fitting TRBD2. Germline-derived CDR1 and CDR2 are SGHDT and YYEEEE. The CDR3 spans 13 residues. The trim removed 3 bases at V and 5 bases at J, leaving 5 bases unmatched. Here the CDR3 DNA reads TGTGCCAGCAGCTACGGGACTATCCACGAGCAGTACTTC. Amino acid sequence: CASSYGTIHEQYF.

The chain uses TRBV9 and TRBJ2-1; tentatively, D is TRBD2 (6 bases). CDR3 length: 13 amino acids. V was trimmed by 0 bases and J by 9 bases, leaving 10 bases between them. CDR1 and CDR2 from the germline V gene are SGDLS and YYNGEE. The CDR3 DNA follows: TGTGCCAGCAGCGTAGAAGCCGGGAGTGAGCAGTTCTTC. Residues: CASSVEAGSEQFF.

V and J are TRBV4-2 and TRBJ2-3; 9 nucleotides match TRBD2. This CDR3 spans 17 amino acids. Looked up from germline, CDR1 is LGHNA and CDR2 is YNFKEQ. The J segment lost 6 bases and the V segment lost 2 bases, leaving 12 bases of the junction unmatched. The CDR3 sequence is CASSQRFAGGPADTQYF. CDR3 in DNA: TGTGCCAGCAGCCAACGGTTCGCGGGGGGGCCTGCGGATACGCAGTATTTT.

The J gene is TRBJ1-2, the V gene TRBV27; 8 nucleotides agree with TRBD1. CDR1 and CDR2 from the germline V gene are MNHEY and SMNVEV (reference sequence). Unmatched junction bases numbered 9, after V lost 6 bases and J lost 3 bases. This CDR3 has 15 amino acids. CDR3 nucleotide sequence: TGTGCCAGCAGCTACCAGGGGGCGCGAGACTATGGCTACACCTTC. Protein product: CASSYQGARDYGYTF.

CDR3: CAISPTTGSEEKLFF. CDR3 nucleotide sequence: TGTGCCATCAGTCCAACGACAGGGTCCGAGGAAAAACTGTTTTTT. The chain links TRBV10-3 to TRBJ1-4; TRBD1 matches at 7 bases. This CDR3 region has 15 residues. The ends lost 5 bases at V and 8 bases at J; junction bases unmatched: 11. Germline V gene data show CDR1 as ENHRY and CDR2 as SYGVKD.

The chain couples TRBV5-8 to TRBJ2-1, with D unclear. Germline lookup yields CDR1 SGHTS and CDR2 YDEGEE. Between the trimmed V and J ends, which lost 6 bases and 7 bases, there was a span of 11 bases. This CDR3 has 12 amino acids. The DNA of the CDR3 is TGTGCCAGCAACCCGGCGGAGAATGAGCAGTTCTTC. Amino acid sequence: CASNPAENEQFF.

This chain joins TRBV5-1 and TRBJ2-7; TRBD2 matches at 7 bases. After removal of 1 base from V and 4 bases from J, the junction contained 14 bases not matched to a gene. CDR3 length: 17 residues. The germline V gene encodes CDR1 SGHRS and CDR2 YFSETQ. Here the CDR3 reads CASSLRAGETNYYEQYF. The CDR3 bases are TGCGCCAGCAGCTTGAGGGCGGGGGAGACAAACTATTACGAGCAGTACTTC.

This chain links TRBV19 with TRBJ2-1; 9 bases agree with TRBD2. V lost 4 bases, J lost 0 bases, and 10 bases stayed unmatched. The germline V gene has CDR1 LNHDA and CDR2 SQIVND (reference sequence). This CDR3 comprises 18 residues. The CDR3 DNA follows: TGTGCCAGTAGTAATTTAGCGGGGGAACGCCTCTCCTACAATGAGCAGTTCTTC. Protein sequence: CASSNLAGERLSYNEQFF. Filled out from reference TRBV19 and TRBJ2-1, the complete variable domain reads DGGITQSPKYLFRKEGQNVTLSCEQNLNHDAMYWYRQDPGQGLRLIYYSQIVNDFQKGDIAEGYSVSREKKESFPLTVTSAQKNPTAFYLCASSNLAGERLSYNEQFFGPGTRLTVL.

V usage is TRBV7-9 and J usage is TRBJ1-2, with TRBD1 identical over 10 bases. In germline, CDR1 is SEHNR, CDR2 FQNEAQ (reference sequence). The trim removed 6 bases at V and 7 bases at J, leaving 14 bases unmatched. This CDR3 contains 16 residues. CDR3: CASSLSLDRGLVGYTF. For the CDR3, the DNA is TGTGCCAGCAGTCTCTCATTAGACAGGGGGCTCGTTGGCTACACCTTC.

The chain carries TRBV6-4 and TRBJ2-3; 7 positions agree with TRBD2. CDR1 MRHNA and CDR2 SNTAGT come from the germline V gene. Trimming took 6 bases from V and 2 from J; bases not matched to a gene: 5. The CDR3 runs 14 residues. This chain's CDR3 is CASSPGLTTDTQYF. CDR3 nucleotide sequence: TGTGCCAGCAGCCCGGGACTAACCACAGATACGCAGTATTTT.

V and J are TRBV7-9 and TRBJ2-7; TRBD1 matches 10 bases. Looked up from germline, CDR1 is SEHNR and CDR2 is FQNEAQ (reference sequence). Losses at the gene ends were 8 bases for V and 2 bases for J; bases not matched to a gene: 6. The CDR3 length is 14 residues. The CDR3 loop is CASHPGQGAYEQYF. The CDR3 DNA reads as TGTGCCAGCCACCCCGGACAGGGGGCCTACGAGCAGTACTTC.

V is TRBV7-9 and J is TRBJ1-2; 7 nucleotides match TRBD1. The CDR3 extends over 15 amino acids. Trimming took 5 bases from V and 5 from J; bases not matched to a gene: 11. Germline V lookup: CDR1 SEHNR, CDR2 FQNEAQ (reference sequence). The DNA of the CDR3 is TGTGCCAGCAGCCATTTCCTACAGGGGCTATATGGCTACACCTTC. Translating gives CASSHFLQGLYGYTF.

This chain connects TRBV4-3 to TRBJ1-4, with 7 bases matching TRBD1. The V and J ends lost 3 bases and 6 bases, in that order; junction bases with no gene match: 10. The germline CDR1 and CDR2 sequences are LGHNA and YSLEER. This CDR3 contains 16 residues. The CDR3 loop is CASSHDLGTVYEKLFF. The CDR3 nucleotides read TGCGCCAGCAGCCATGATCTGGGGACAGTGTATGAAAAACTGTTTTTT.

This chain links TRBV6-1 with TRBJ2-7; 8 positions match TRBD2. The junction had 9 bases not matched to a gene; V was cut back by 5 bases and J by 3 bases. Germline V gives CDR1 MNHNS, CDR2 SASEGT. The CDR3 is 15 amino acids. CDR3: CASSTPPGGIYEQYF. The CDR3 DNA follows: TGTGCCAGCAGTACCCCCCCGGGGGGGATCTACGAGCAGTACTTC.

The gene calls are TRBV4-1 and TRBJ2-7; D is undetermined. V gave up 1 base and J gave up 1 base, with 11 bases separating them. The CDR3 totals 15 residues. The germline V gene has CDR1 MGHRA and CDR2 YSYEKL. CDR3 region: CASSQVNGGSYEQYF. Here the CDR3 DNA reads TGCGCCAGCAGCCAAGTCAACGGCGGATCCTACGAGCAGTACTTC.